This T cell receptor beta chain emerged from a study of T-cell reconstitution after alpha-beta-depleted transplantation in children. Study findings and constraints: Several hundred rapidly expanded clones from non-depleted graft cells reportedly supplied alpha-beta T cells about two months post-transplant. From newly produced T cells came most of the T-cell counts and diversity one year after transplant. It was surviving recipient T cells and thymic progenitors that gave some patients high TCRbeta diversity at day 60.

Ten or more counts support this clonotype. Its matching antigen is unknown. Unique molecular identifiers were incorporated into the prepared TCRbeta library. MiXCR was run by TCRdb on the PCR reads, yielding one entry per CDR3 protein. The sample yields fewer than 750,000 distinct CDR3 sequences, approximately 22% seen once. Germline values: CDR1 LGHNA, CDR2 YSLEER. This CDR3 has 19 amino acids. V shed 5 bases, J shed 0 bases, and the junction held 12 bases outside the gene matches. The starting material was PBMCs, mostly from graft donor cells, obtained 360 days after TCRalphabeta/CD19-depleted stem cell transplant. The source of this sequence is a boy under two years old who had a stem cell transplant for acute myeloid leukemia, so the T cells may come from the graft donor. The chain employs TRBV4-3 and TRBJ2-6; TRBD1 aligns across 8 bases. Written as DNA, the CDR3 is TGCGCCAGCAGCAAGGGCGGGCCAGGGGGCCGCTCTGGGGCCAACGTCCTGACTTTC. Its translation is CASSKGGPGGRSGANVLTF.